A selection of T cell receptor beta chains follows, all from one sample in a study of CD8 T cells in ankylosing spondylitis. Each CDR3 protein is one row after TCRdb ran MiXCR on the 5' RACE reads. The sample lists around 210,000 distinct CDR3 sequences; roughly 8.2% were seen once. The specimen was blood, either unsorted or a sorted T cell fraction (not recorded which). All receptors derive from a female donor with ankylosing spondylitis or in good health (not recorded which). The CDR3 runs from the conserved cysteine through the conserved F or W. Fields, in order: CDR3 protein, CDR3 DNA, D gene, J gene, V gene, clone size. The D gene is left open where the match is weak. For some rows the clone size is stated as once, few or many, or as a class when expanded; others skip it.

CASSYRAPGLASDTQYF | TGTGCCAGCAGTTACCGAGCCCCGGGACTAGCATCCGATACGCAGTATTTT | TRBD2 | TRBJ2-3 | TRBV6-6 | many
CASSLIGAHPTDTQYF | TGTGCCAGCAGCTTGATTGGCGCCCACCCCACAGATACGCAGTATTTT | - | TRBJ2-3 | TRBV7-2 | few
CAGEREETQYF | TGTGCCGGTGAGCGGGAAGAGACCCAGTACTTC | - | TRBJ2-5 | TRBV10-3 | many
CASSRTRDPRGNEQFF | TGTGCCAGCAGCAGAACACGGGACCCCCGGGGCAATGAGCAGTTCTTC | - | TRBJ2-1 | TRBV7-8 | many
CASSTQGGNEQFF | TGCGCCAGCAGCACACAGGGTGGCAATGAGCAGTTCTTC | - | TRBJ2-1 | TRBV5-1 | many
CASSLGLPSPYNEQFF | TGCGCCAGCAGCTTGGGACTTCCGAGTCCCTACAATGAGCAGTTCTTC | - | TRBJ2-1 | TRBV5-1 | many
CASSLGGGSTSGNTIYF | TGTGCCAGCAGCTTAGGGGGTGGGTCCACCTCTGGAAACACCATATATTTT | - | TRBJ1-3 | TRBV7-9 | few
CASSLTGIVTDTQYF | TGTGCCAGCAGCTTAACAGGAATCGTTACAGATACGCAGTATTTT | - | TRBJ2-3 | TRBV11-1 | many
CASSSVRVTDTQYF | TGTGCCAGCAGTTCTGTAAGGGTCACAGATACGCAGTATTTT | - | TRBJ2-3 | TRBV5-5 | few
CASSLTGIGETQYF | TGTGCCAGCAGCCTGACAGGGATAGGAGAGACCCAGTACTTC | TRBD1 | TRBJ2-5 | TRBV7-9 | few
CASSPTGGENEQFF | TGTGCCAGCAGCCCCACTGGGGGGGAGAATGAGCAGTTCTTC | TRBD2 | TRBJ2-1 | TRBV11-2 | few
CASSLVLAGGPGDTQYF | TGTGCCAGCAGCTTAGTCCTAGCGGGAGGGCCCGGAGATACGCAGTATTTT | TRBD2 | TRBJ2-3 | TRBV7-2 | few
CAISEDTVNTEAFF | TGTGCCATCAGTGAGGACACTGTGAACACTGAAGCTTTCTTT | - | TRBJ1-1 | TRBV10-3 | many
CSARDQGVEQYF | TGCAGTGCTAGAGATCAGGGAGTGGAGCAGTACTTC | - | TRBJ2-7 | TRBV20-1 | many
CASSTRTGNNEQFF | TGTGCCAGCAGCACTCGGACAGGGAACAATGAGCAGTTCTTC | TRBD1 | TRBJ2-1 | TRBV7-2 | few
CASSRQEYDTEAFF | TGCGCCAGCAGTCGACAGGAGTACGACACTGAAGCTTTCTTT | - | TRBJ1-1 | TRBV10-2 | many
CASGGDEQFF | TGTGCCAGCGGAGGCGATGAGCAGTTCTTC | - | TRBJ2-1 | TRBV2 | many
CSARERGSNQPQHF | TGCAGTGCTAGAGAGCGTGGGAGCAATCAGCCCCAGCATTTT | - | TRBJ1-5 | TRBV20-1 | many
CSARETGTSFETQYF | TGCAGTGCTAGAGAAACCGGGACTAGCTTTGAGACCCAGTACTTC | TRBD2 | TRBJ2-5 | TRBV20-1 | -
CASSRTANTGELFF | TGCGCCAGCTCCCGGACAGCGAACACCGGGGAGCTGTTTTTT | - | TRBJ2-2 | TRBV5-5 | many
CASSQGGGGKGYTF | TGCGCCAGCAGCCAAGGAGGAGGGGGCAAAGGCTACACCTTC | TRBD1 | TRBJ1-2 | TRBV4-1 | many
CASQTSGPREFF | TGTGCCAGCCAAACTAGCGGGCCTAGAGAGTTCTTC | TRBD2 | TRBJ2-1 | TRBV7-8 | many
CASSYSALLELFF | TGTGCCAGCAGTTACTCCGCCCTCCTGGAGCTGTTTTTT | - | TRBJ2-2 | TRBV6-2/TRBV6-3 | many
CASSLRGSNNEQFF | TGTGCCAGCAGCTTAAGAGGAAGTAACAATGAGCAGTTCTTC | - | TRBJ2-1 | TRBV7-3 | many
CASSREGAKGETQYF | TGCGCCAGCAGCCGCGAAGGGGCAAAAGGGGAGACCCAGTACTTC | - | TRBJ2-5 | TRBV4-3 | -
CSARDGESRGENQPQHF | TGCAGTGCTAGAGATGGGGAAAGCAGGGGAGAAAATCAGCCCCAGCATTTT | - | TRBJ1-5 | TRBV20-1 | few
CASSYSNFLTSTDTQYF | TGTGCCAGCAGTTACTCGAATTTCTTAACTAGCACAGATACGCAGTATTTT | - | TRBJ2-3 | TRBV6-5 | few
CASSWAGGPYNEQFF | TGTGCCAGCTCCTGGGCGGGAGGGCCTTACAATGAGCAGTTCTTC | TRBD2 | TRBJ2-1 | TRBV7-2 | few
CASSEWGLAGGQGEQFF | TGTGCCAGCAGTGAATGGGGACTAGCGGGAGGACAAGGGGAGCAGTTCTTC | TRBD2 | TRBJ2-1 | TRBV25-1 | many
CASSLVGSGETQYF | TGTGCCAGCAGCTTAGTAGGGTCCGGGGAGACCCAGTACTTC | - | TRBJ2-5 | TRBV7-2 | few
CASTPSWQGTEKLFF | TGCGCCAGCACCCCGAGCTGGCAGGGGACGGAAAAACTGTTTTTT | - | TRBJ1-4 | TRBV10-2 | -
CSARDRASGRLSGANVLTF | TGCAGTGCTAGAGACCGGGCTAGCGGGAGGCTATCTGGGGCCAACGTCCTGACTTTC | TRBD2 | TRBJ2-6 | TRBV20-1 | many
CSARLWAGARNEQFF | TGCAGTGCTCGTCTTTGGGCGGGAGCTCGGAATGAGCAGTTCTTC | TRBD2 | TRBJ2-1 | TRBV20-1 | -
CASRAGTSSSYEQYF | TGTGCCAGCAGGGCCGGGACTAGCAGCTCCTACGAGCAGTACTTC | TRBD2 | TRBJ2-7 | TRBV12-3/TRBV12-4 | -
CVRGREQFF | TGTGTTAGGGGCCGGGAGCAGTTCTTC | - | TRBJ2-1 | TRBV21-1 | many
CASSLAQETHRGYTF | TGTGCCAGCAGCTTAGCGCAGGAGACCCACCGAGGCTACACCTTC | - | TRBJ1-2 | TRBV7-2 | -
CASSRGSSGRTLYEQYF | TGTGCCAGCAGTAGAGGCTCTAGCGGGAGGACCCTATACGAGCAGTACTTC | TRBD2 | TRBJ2-7 | TRBV2 | -
CASRRGHLSYEQYF | TGTGCCAGCAGACGTGGACACCTCTCCTACGAGCAGTACTTC | - | TRBJ2-7 | TRBV7-2 | many
CASSRQGAGYEQYF | TGTGCCAGCAGCCGACAGGGGGCTGGATACGAGCAGTACTTC | TRBD1 | TRBJ2-7 | TRBV27 | many
CSVGEGHTEAFF | TGCAGCGTTGGAGAAGGGCACACTGAAGCTTTCTTT | - | TRBJ1-1 | TRBV29-1 | many
CASRTTALNYGYTF | TGTGCCAGCAGAACTACAGCGCTTAACTATGGCTACACCTTC | - | TRBJ1-2 | TRBV7-9 | -
CASSQDQSDRGYTF | TGCGCCAGCAGCCAAGATCAATCCGATCGTGGCTACACCTTC | - | TRBJ1-2 | TRBV4-3 | many
CATSRVKAGDQNIQYF | TGTGCCACCAGCAGAGTAAAAGCGGGAGACCAAAACATTCAGTACTTC | TRBD2 | TRBJ2-4 | TRBV15 | many